These T cell receptor beta chains were read from a single sample in a study of technical replicates of blood from several donors. TCRdb's table, derived via immunoSEQ multiplex PCR, lists solely in-frame clones and lacks some. This table holds approximately 70,000 clones, about 98% found once. Sequencing was done on a sample of T cells isolated from PBMCs. These receptors were taken from a human donor in good health. The CDR3 runs from the conserved cysteine through the conserved F or W. D genes are given only for firm matches. A row's size may be missing; if present it is once, few, many or a size class.

V,J,size,D,DNA,CDR3
TRBV7-9,TRBJ1-1,-,-,TGTGCCAGCAGCTCGAGTCGGGTAGGCAACACTGAAGCTTTCTTT,CASSSSRVGNTEAFF
TRBV30,TRBJ1-1,-,TRBD1,TGTGCCTGGAACGCACAGGGGCCCACTGAAGCTTTCTTT,CAWNAQGPTEAFF
TRBV29-1,TRBJ2-5,-,-,TGCAGCGTCGAAGGACAGTCCGGGACCCAGTACTTC,CSVEGQSGTQYF
TRBV5-1,TRBJ2-3,-,TRBD2,TGCGCCAGCAGCCAGGGGACTAGCGTTACAGATACGCAGTATTTT,CASSQGTSVTDTQYF
TRBV27,TRBJ2-7,once,-,TGTGCCAGCAGTTTATTGGGGAGCGAGCAGTACTTC,CASSLLGSEQYF
TRBV18,TRBJ1-2,-,-,TGTGCCAGCTCACCAGATTTAGGAACCGGGTTCACCTTC,CASSPDLGTGFTF
TRBV6-6,TRBJ2-3,-,-,TGTGCCAGCAGTTACGGGGGGGCCAGCACAGATACGCAGTATTTT,CASSYGGASTDTQYF
TRBV30,TRBJ1-6,-,-,TGTGCCTGGAGTGTATCGTATAATTCACCCCTCCACTTT,CAWSVSYNSPLHF
TRBV19,TRBJ2-1,-,-,TGTGCCAGTAGTATACCCCTCAGGGGCAATGAGCAGTTCTTC,CASSIPLRGNEQFF
TRBV27,TRBJ2-7,-,-,TGTGCCAGCAGACCCGGAAGGACTCCGGCCGACTACGAGCAGTACTTC,CASRPGRTPADYEQYF
TRBV29-1,TRBJ1-5,-,-,TGCAGCGTTGTATTCGCAGGGAGCAATCAGCCCCAGCATTTT,CSVVFAGSNQPQHF
TRBV7-9,TRBJ1-4,-,-,TGTGCCAGCAGCTTGGTGGAGGAGGTTGAAAAACTGTTTTTT,CASSLVEEVEKLFF
TRBV27,TRBJ2-3,-,TRBD2,TGTGCCAGCAGTTTATGGAGCGGGAGTGCAGATACGCAGTATTTT,CASSLWSGSADTQYF
TRBV19,TRBJ2-1,-,TRBD2,TGTGCCAGTAGTATACTAGCGGGCAATGAGCAGTTCTTC,CASSILAGNEQFF
TRBV5-1,TRBJ2-3,-,TRBD2,TGCGCCAGCAGCTTGGCTACTAGCGGGGTCACAGATACGCAGTATTTT,CASSLATSGVTDTQYF
TRBV28,TRBJ1-1,-,-,TGTGCCAGCAGTTTAACCTACAACGGGGGTCCTGAAGCTTTCTTT,CASSLTYNGGPEAFF
TRBV29-1,TRBJ2-3,-,TRBD1,TGCAGCGTTACCGGGACAGGCCGGTGGGATACGCAGTATTTT,CSVTGTGRWDTQYF
TRBV5-1,TRBJ1-2,-,-,TGCGCCAGCAGCTTATGGCCTCAGGGGAAGGACGGCTACACCTTC,CASSLWPQGKDGYTF
TRBV5-1,TRBJ2-7,-,TRBD2,TGCGCCAGCAGCTTGACAGGGACTAGCGAAAATCAGTACTTC,CASSLTGTSENQYF
TRBV4-1,TRBJ1-4,-,-,TGCGCCAGCAGCCAAGATCAGGCGACTAATGAAAAACTGTTTTTT,CASSQDQATNEKLFF
TRBV7-6,TRBJ2-2,-,-,TGTGCCACCCGGGACTCGATGAACACCGGGGAGCTGTTTTTT,CATRDSMNTGELFF
TRBV7-3,TRBJ1-5,-,TRBD1,TGTGCCAGCAGTTCCGACAGGGGTCAGCCCCAGCATTTT,CASSSDRGQPQHF
TRBV27,TRBJ2-1,-,TRBD1,TGTGCCAGCAGTTTCGGGACAGGGGGCGAGTATGAGCAGTTCTTC,CASSFGTGGEYEQFF
TRBV9,TRBJ2-5,-,TRBD2,TGTGCCAGCAGCGTAGCCCTAGCTAGCGGGGGGCAAGAGACCCAGTACTTC,CASSVALASGGQETQYF
TRBV4-2,TRBJ2-3,once,-,TGTGCCAGCAGCCAAGGGGGCGGAGGGGACGTTCTGCAGTATTTT,CASSQGGGGDVLQYF
TRBV6-1,TRBJ2-6,-,-,TGTGCCAGCAGTGCGGGGTCTGGGGCCAACGTCCTGACTTTC,CASSAGSGANVLTF
TRBV27,TRBJ2-1,-,TRBD2,TGTGCCAGCAGTCTGTGGACTAGCGGGGATAATGAGCAGTTCTTC,CASSLWTSGDNEQFF
TRBV19,TRBJ1-2,-,TRBD1,TGTGCCAGTAGTACCAGGACAGGAGGGAGAGGCTACACCTTC,CASSTRTGGRGYTF
TRBV5-4,TRBJ2-5,-,-,TGTGCCAGCAGCTCGCAGAAGGGGGAAGAGACCCAGTACTTC,CASSSQKGEETQYF
TRBV9,TRBJ1-2,-,-,TGTGCCAGCAGCGTTGGACTATCTAACTATGGCTACACCTTC,CASSVGLSNYGYTF
TRBV19,TRBJ1-1,-,-,TGTGCCAGTAGTATTTTGAGCGCCTCTGAAGCTTTCTTT,CASSILSASEAFF
TRBV4-2,TRBJ2-2,-,-,TGTGCCAGCAGCCCTCCTTCCGGGGAGCTGTTTTTT,CASSPPSGELFF
TRBV30,TRBJ1-2,-,-,TGTGCCTGGAGTGTACGCCTGGGCGGCTACACCTTC,CAWSVRLGGYTF
TRBV28,TRBJ2-2,-,-,TGTGCCAGCACCCCCGGACTTAACACCGGGGAGCTGTTTTTT,CASTPGLNTGELFF
TRBV5-4,TRBJ2-3,once,TRBD2,TGTGCCAGCAGCTGGCGACTAGCGGGGACAGATACGCAGTATTTT,CASSWRLAGTDTQYF
TRBV10-3,TRBJ2-7,-,-,TGTGCCATCAGGTCCCGGGCCCAGAAACTAGACGAGCAGTACTTC,CAIRSRAQKLDEQYF
TRBV7-8,TRBJ1-2,-,TRBD1,TGTGCCAGCAGCCCCGACAGGGTAATGAACTATGGCTACACCTTC,CASSPDRVMNYGYTF
TRBV15,TRBJ2-7,-,TRBD2,TGTGCCACCAGCAGAGATGGTTTGGGACTACGCTCCTACGAGCAGTACTTC,CATSRDGLGLRSYEQYF
TRBV19,TRBJ2-1,-,-,TGTGCCAGTAGTACCAACCCTTACAGAGAGCAGTTCTTC,CASSTNPYREQFF
TRBV28,TRBJ2-6,-,-,TGTGCCAGCAGTTCCCCTAACTCTGGGGCCAACGTCCTGACTTTC,CASSSPNSGANVLTF
TRBV27,TRBJ1-1,-,-,TGTGCCAGCAGTTTAGCGTCCCGGGGGGCGGACACTGAAGCTTTCTTT,CASSLASRGADTEAFF